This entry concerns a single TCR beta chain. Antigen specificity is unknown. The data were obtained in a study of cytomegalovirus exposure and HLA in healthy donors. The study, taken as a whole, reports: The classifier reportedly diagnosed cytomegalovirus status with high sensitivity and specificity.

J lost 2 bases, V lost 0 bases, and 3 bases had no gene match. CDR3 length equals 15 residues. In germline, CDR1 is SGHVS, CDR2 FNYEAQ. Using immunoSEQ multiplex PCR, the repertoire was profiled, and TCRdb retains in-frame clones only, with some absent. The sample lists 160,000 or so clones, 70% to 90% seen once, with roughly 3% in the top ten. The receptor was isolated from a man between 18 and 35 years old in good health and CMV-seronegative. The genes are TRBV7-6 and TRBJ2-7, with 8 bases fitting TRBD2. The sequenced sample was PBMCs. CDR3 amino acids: CASSLAPGGAYEQYF. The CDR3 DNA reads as TGTGCCAGCAGCTTAGCGCCGGGGGGGGCCTACGAGCAGTACTTC.